The 19 T cell receptor beta chains listed next were all sequenced from one sample in a study of shared clonotypes between healthy human individuals. TCRdb's copy holds only in-frame clones and misses some; the assay was immunoSEQ multiplex PCR. The top ten clones hold over 1% of a sample with some 1.4 million clones, roughly 96% of them seen once. Sequencing used naive CD4+ T cells sorted from blood. Regarding subset: CD45RA+ positively selected. These TCRs come from a man aged 25-45 years in good health.

The chain carries TRBV21-1 and TRBJ2-7; TRBD2 was called by the table and not checked on the DNA. TRBV21-1 is shown as a pseudogene. The CDR3 has 14 residues. CDR3 loop: CASRGTSGSYEQYF. The DNA for the CDR3 is TGTGCCAGCAGGGGGACTAGCGGATCCTACGAGCAGTACTTC.

The chain links TRBV25-1 to TRBJ1-5; 7 bases agree with TRBD1. Germline V gene sequence: CDR1 MGHDK, CDR2 SYGVNS. J gave up 3 bases and V 7 bases, and 6 bases lay outside the gene matches. The CDR3 length is 14 residues. The DNA of the CDR3 is TGTGCCAGCATTGACAGGGCCGACAATCAGCCCCAGCATTTT. The encoded protein is CASIDRADNQPQHF.

The chain links TRBV28 to TRBJ2-7, with D perhaps matching TRBD1 (6 bases). The V gene lost 6 bases and the J gene lost 2 bases, with 14 bases spanning the gap. In germline, CDR1 is MDHEN, CDR2 SYDVKM. The CDR3 is made up of 14 amino acids. CDR3 sequence: CASSYSRDTYEQYF. CDR3 coding DNA: TGTGCCAGCAGCTACTCCCGGGACACCTACGAGCAGTACTTC.

Concerning this clone: Additional DNA sequences in this sample encode the identical CDR3. This chain joins TRBV9 and TRBJ2-3; 8 bases fit TRBD2. The CDR3 totals 16 residues. V gave up 0 bases and J gave up 1 base; unmatched junction bases: 4. CDR1 is SGDLS, CDR2 YYNGEE, per germline. The CDR3 nucleotides are TGTGCCAGCAGCGTAGGGGGTAGCGGGGGCACAGATACGCAGTATTTT. Its translation is CASSVGGSGGTDTQYF.

CDR3 protein: CASSIWGTVYYGYTF. CDR3 sequence (DNA): TGTGCCAGTAGTATTTGGGGGACAGTGTACTATGGCTACACCTTC. The chain combines TRBV19 with TRBJ1-2; 7 positions agree with TRBD1. CDR1 LNHDA and CDR2 SQIVND come from the germline V gene (reference sequence). This CDR3 is 15 amino acids long. Trimming cost V 3 bases and J 3 bases; bases outside gene matches: 7.

The V call is TRBV4-1, the J call TRBJ2-7; D is uncertain. V gave up 1 base and J gave up 2 bases, with 21 bases separating them. CDR1 MGHRA and CDR2 YSYEKL come from the germline V gene. The CDR3 is 18 amino acids. The CDR3 DNA reads as TGCGCCAGCAGCCAAGGAAAGTCCGCAGGTTACTTCCCCTACGAGCAGTACTTC. Amino acid sequence: CASSQGKSAGYFPYEQYF.

Concerning this clone itself: The same CDR3 can be traced to other DNA sequences in this sample. The V and J genes are TRBV6-5 and TRBJ2-7; TRBD1 matches at 7 bases. The CDR3 totals 13 residues. Germline V CDR1 and CDR2: MNHEY, SVGAGI. With V trimmed by 6 bases and J by 0 bases, 2 bases remained unmatched. As DNA, the CDR3 is TGTGCCAGCAGCCGACAGGGCTCCTACGAGCAGTACTTC. Encoded protein: CASSRQGSYEQYF.

The chain is built from TRBV19 and TRBJ2-5, with D perhaps matching TRBD1 (6 bases). The CDR3 extends over 13 amino acids. V was clipped by 8 bases and J by 2 bases, with 12 bases between them. CDR1 and CDR2 (germline): LNHDA, SQIVND (reference sequence). The chain's CDR3 is CASSRGRQETQYF. In nucleotides, the CDR3 is TGTGCCAGTTCCAGGGGCAGACAAGAGACCCAGTACTTC.

This chain joins TRBV7-9 and TRBJ2-5, with TRBD2 identical over 8 bases. The V segment lost 3 bases and the J segment 5 bases; nucleotides outside the gene matches: 5. The CDR3 consists of 14 residues. Per germline, CDR1 SEHNR and CDR2 FQNEAQ (reference sequence). The CDR3 sequence is CASSLEAGVETQYF. The DNA for the CDR3 is TGTGCCAGCAGCTTGGAAGCGGGAGTTGAGACCCAGTACTTC.

This clone appeared a single time. This rearrangement joins TRBV4-2 to TRBJ1-1; D gene unclear. V dropped 1 base and J dropped 7 bases, with 13 bases sitting between them. Germline values: CDR1 LGHNA, CDR2 YNFKEQ. The CDR3 is made up of 14 amino acids. CDR3 coding DNA: TGTGCCAGCAGCCAAGGGCAGGAAGTAGGTGAAGCTTTCTTT. This translates into CASSQGQEVGEAFF.

As concerns this clone: The sample contains more than one DNA sequence encoding this CDR3. The rearrangement links TRBV9 to TRBJ2-3; 11 bases agree with TRBD1. The CDR3 totals 16 residues. From germline, CDR1 is SGDLS and CDR2 YYNGEE. The ends lost 0 bases at V and 1 base at J; junction bases unmatched: 1. The CDR3 loop is CASSVVGQGGTDTQYF. For the CDR3, the DNA is TGTGCCAGCAGCGTAGTGGGACAGGGGGGCACAGATACGCAGTATTTT.

The V call is TRBV28, the J call TRBJ2-1; 8 bases line up with TRBD1. The germline gives CDR1 MDHEN, CDR2 SYDVKM. CDR3 length: 16 residues. V shed 7 bases and J 7 bases; nucleotides not matched to a gene: 15. The CDR3 DNA reads TGTGCCAGCACCCCCGGTGGGGCAGGGGGCAATAATGAGCAGTTCTTC. Translation gives CASTPGGAGGNNEQFF.

CDR3 loop: CASSKALREGTDTQYF. DNA of the CDR3: TGTGCCAGCAGCAAAGCGTTGCGGGAGGGCACAGATACGCAGTATTTT. The rearrangement links TRBV21-1 to TRBJ2-3; the D call of TRBD2 is as the table states it, not checked on the DNA. TRBV21-1 is labeled a pseudogene. This CDR3 spans 16 amino acids.

This chain connects TRBV10-3 to TRBJ1-1, with D perhaps matching TRBD1 (6 bases). Germline values: CDR1 ENHRY, CDR2 SYGVKD. Trimming left V 4 bases short and J 0 bases short, with 9 bases between. This CDR3 region has 14 residues. As DNA, the CDR3 is TGTGCCATCAGTGGGACAGCTATGAACACTGAAGCTTTCTTT. Protein: CAISGTAMNTEAFF.

J is TRBJ2-3 and V is TRBV5-4; TRBD2 matches 16 bases. The trim removed 4 bases at V and 1 base at J, leaving 0 bases unmatched. Germline lookup yields CDR1 SGHNT and CDR2 YYREEE (reference sequence). There are 16 residues in the CDR3. This CDR3 is CASSGTSGRGTDTQYF. Written as DNA, the CDR3 is TGTGCCAGCAGCGGGACTAGCGGGAGGGGCACAGATACGCAGTATTTT.

The chain links TRBV5-4 to TRBJ1-1; D may be TRBD1 (5 bases). This CDR3 comprises 14 residues. V was pared by 4 bases and J by 1 base, with 11 bases between. Germline V gives CDR1 SGHNT, CDR2 YYREEE (reference sequence). The chain's CDR3 is CASSPRVANTEAFF. The DNA for the CDR3 is TGTGCCAGCAGCCCCAGGGTGGCGAACACTGAAGCTTTCTTT.

This clone was counted once. The CDR3 is CASLLLAGQEQYF. CDR3 DNA: TGTGCCAGCCTTTTACTAGCGGGGCAAGAGCAGTACTTC. V usage is TRBV28 and J usage is TRBJ2-7; 10 bases match TRBD2. This CDR3 has 13 residues. Germline values: CDR1 MDHEN, CDR2 SYDVKM. With 8 bases clipped from V and 7 bases from J, the junction kept 8 bases outside the gene matches.

The chain joins TRBV5-8 to TRBJ2-5, with 8 bases identical to TRBD1. CDR1 is SGHTS and CDR2 is YDEGEE in the germline V gene. The ends lost 2 bases at V and 0 bases at J; junction bases unmatched: 3. This CDR3 comprises 15 residues. In nucleotides, the CDR3 is TGTGCCAGCAGCTTCGGGACAGGATACCAAGAGACCCAGTACTTC. This translates into CASSFGTGYQETQYF.

The chain is built from TRBV28 and TRBJ1-1; 11 positions match TRBD1. CDR3 length equals 20 residues. V lost 1 base to trimming and J lost 4 bases; unmatched junction nucleotides: 17. Germline-derived CDR1 and CDR2 are MDHEN and SYDVKM. CDR3 protein: CASSLFVRGSGQGAITEAFF. The CDR3 DNA reads as TGTGCCAGCAGTTTATTCGTCCGCGGTAGTGGACAGGGGGCGATCACTGAAGCTTTCTTT.